The next 14 T cell receptor beta chains were all read from a single sample in a study of shared T cell receptors in the human thymus. Only in-frame clones appear in the TCRdb table, and some are missing; sequencing was by immunoSEQ multiplex PCR. The sample lists about 660,000 clones, roughly 90% seen once, with 0.0095% to 0.011% in the top ten. The sample was also reused in another study, on human thymus T cells.

Sequencing used thymocytes. All receptors come from a boy younger than two with a congenital heart defect.

CDR3 in amino acids: CAWTSPRENEQFF. CDR3 nucleotide sequence: TGTGCCTGGACTTCCCCTCGGGAGAATGAGCAGTTCTTC. The chain joins TRBV30 to TRBJ2-1; D is possibly TRBD2 (6 bases). The CDR3 has 13 residues. The germline V gene encodes CDR1 GTSNPN and CDR2 SVGIG (reference sequence). Between the trimmed V and J ends, which lost 4 bases and 7 bases, there was a span of 14 bases.

The gene calls are TRBV7-2 and TRBJ2-6; D is ambiguous. Germline-derived CDR1 and CDR2 are SGHTA and FQGNSA. Trimming took off 4 bases at V and 0 bases at J, with 13 bases between the two ends. The CDR3 spans 17 residues. The DNA of the CDR3 is TGTGCCAGCAGCTCCCTTCCTTTCCGCTCTGGGGCCAACGTCCTGACTTTC. It translates to CASSSLPFRSGANVLTF.

This clone was detected a few times. This chain links TRBV19 with TRBJ1-1; a possible D gene is TRBD1 (5 bases). There are 15 residues in the CDR3. Germline CDR1 and CDR2: LNHDA and SQIVND (reference sequence). Trimming removed 1 base at V and 3 bases at J, with 12 bases between. CDR3 nucleotides: TGTGCCAGTAGTATAGCAGGGTTTTTCGACACTGAAGCTTTCTTT. Amino acid sequence: CASSIAGFFDTEAFF.

The chain links TRBV11-3 to TRBJ1-1; TRBD1 matches at 7 bases. This CDR3 comprises 12 residues. Germline V gene lookup returns CDR1 SGHNT and CDR2 YENEEA. The J segment lost 7 bases and the V segment lost 5 bases, leaving 4 bases of the junction unmatched. The CDR3 is CASSPRDSEAFF. DNA for the CDR3: TGTGCCAGCAGCCCGCGGGACAGTGAAGCTTTCTTT.

This chain joins TRBV10-1 and TRBJ1-2; the match to TRBD1 covers 7 bases. The germline V gene encodes CDR1 WNHNN and CDR2 SYGVQD (reference sequence). Losses at the gene ends were 6 bases for V and 3 bases for J; bases not matched to a gene: 10. This CDR3 is built from 15 residues. CDR3 nucleotide sequence: TGCGCCAGCAGCCACTACAGACAGGGTTACTATGGCTACACCTTC. Its protein product is CASSHYRQGYYGYTF.

DNA for the CDR3: TGTGCCAGCAGTACCCCCGGGTGCGCGGGCTCCTACAATGAGCAGTTCTTC. Amino acid sequence: CASSTPGCAGSYNEQFF. The chain uses TRBV28 and TRBJ2-1; D is possibly TRBD2 (5 bases). CDR3 length: 17 amino acids. Germline assignment: CDR1 MDHEN and CDR2 SYDVKM. Trimming removed 5 bases at V and 0 bases at J, with 17 bases between.

The V call is TRBV15, the J call TRBJ2-7, with D perhaps matching TRBD2 (5 bases). CDR3 length equals 15 residues. V was cut by 2 bases and J by 7 bases, with 18 bases left in between. CDR1 and CDR2 (germline): LNHNV, YYDKDF (reference sequence). The DNA of the CDR3 is TGTGCCACCAGCAGAAAGGCGGGCCCCCCTCGGGAGCAGTACTTC. This sequence encodes CATSRKAGPPREQYF.

The V gene is TRBV6-6, the J gene TRBJ2-3, with 8 nucleotides matching TRBD2. After removal of 5 bases from V and 0 bases from J, the junction contained 7 bases not matched to a gene. Per the germline V gene, CDR1 is MNHNY and CDR2 is SVGAGI (reference sequence). The CDR3 runs 16 residues. CDR3 DNA sequence: TGTGCCAGCAGTCCCAAAATAGCGGGAAGCACAGATACGCAGTATTTT. Translated, it gives CASSPKIAGSTDTQYF.

This rearrangement joins TRBV28 to TRBJ2-7; the match to TRBD2 covers 9 bases. The CDR3 has 15 residues. Unmatched junction bases numbered 7, after V lost 3 bases and J lost 4 bases. CDR1 is MDHEN, CDR2 SYDVKM, per germline. The CDR3 spells CASSFRGRALYEQYF. CDR3 DNA: TGTGCCAGCAGTTTCCGCGGGAGGGCCTTGTACGAGCAGTACTTC.

The V call is TRBV5-1, the J call TRBJ2-3; 7 bases line up with TRBD2. This CDR3 spans 13 amino acids. From germline, CDR1 is SGHRS and CDR2 YFSETQ. Unmatched junction bases numbered 3, after V lost 4 bases and J lost 4 bases. The CDR3 protein is CASSRTRPDTQYF. CDR3 in DNA: TGCGCCAGCAGCCGGACTAGGCCAGATACGCAGTATTTT.

The chain has TRBV27 and TRBJ2-7; 7 bases are a match to TRBD1. The V segment lost 3 bases and the J segment 0 bases; nucleotides outside the gene matches: 8. The germline V gene has CDR1 MNHEY and CDR2 SMNVEV (reference sequence). The CDR3 is 16 amino acids. CDR3 bases: TGTGCCAGCAGTTTGTCCGGACAGGCCTCCTCCTACGAGCAGTACTTC. Amino acid sequence: CASSLSGQASSYEQYF.

The chain combines TRBV5-1 with TRBJ2-7; 8 nucleotides line up with TRBD2. CDR1 and CDR2 from the germline V gene are SGHRS and YFSETQ. CDR3 size: 14 residues. V dropped 1 base and J dropped 3; count of bases not matched to a gene: 3. CDR3 sequence reads: CASSLTSGYYEQYF. In DNA, the CDR3 is TGCGCCAGCAGCTTGACTAGCGGTTACTACGAGCAGTACTTC.

This rearrangement joins TRBV18 to TRBJ1-2; 7 bases map to TRBD1. Germline V gene data show CDR1 as KGHSH and CDR2 as LQKENI. Trimming cost V 0 bases and J 5 bases; bases outside gene matches: 9. This CDR3 has 16 residues. The CDR3 DNA follows: TGTGCCAGCTCACCACCGGGACAGCCGAGTCGGTATGGCTACACCTTC. This translates into CASSPPGQPSRYGYTF.

The chain recombines TRBV30 with TRBJ2-5; 7 bases match TRBD2. Germline V gene data show CDR1 as GTSNPN and CDR2 as SVGIG (reference sequence). The CDR3 sequence is 19 residues long. V shed 3 bases, J shed 2 bases, and the junction held 21 bases outside the gene matches. The CDR3 region is CAWRLKGLAAAPDQETQYF. The CDR3 coding sequence is TGTGCCTGGAGGCTTAAGGGGCTAGCGGCCGCTCCCGATCAAGAGACCCAGTACTTC.